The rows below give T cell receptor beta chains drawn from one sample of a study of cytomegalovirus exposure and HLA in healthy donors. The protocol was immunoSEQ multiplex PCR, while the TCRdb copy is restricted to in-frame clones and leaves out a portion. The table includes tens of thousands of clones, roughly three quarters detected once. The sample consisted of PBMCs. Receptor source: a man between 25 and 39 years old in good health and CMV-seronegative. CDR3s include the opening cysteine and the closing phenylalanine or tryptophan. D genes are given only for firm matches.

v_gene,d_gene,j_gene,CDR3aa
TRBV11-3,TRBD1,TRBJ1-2,CASSFGDRIQPSWGYTF
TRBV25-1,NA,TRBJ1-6,CASSAFINSPLHF
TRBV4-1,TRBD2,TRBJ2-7,CASSQESSGGFYEQYF
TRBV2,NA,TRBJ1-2,CASRESLGYTF
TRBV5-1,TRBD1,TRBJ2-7,CASSFTGAGNEQYF
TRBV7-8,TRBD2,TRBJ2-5,CASSLARAGGLETQYF
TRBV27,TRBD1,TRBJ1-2,CASSLGGQGYGYTF
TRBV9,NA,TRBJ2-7,CASSGQSAYEQYF
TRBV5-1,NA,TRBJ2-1,CASELGGSYNEQFF
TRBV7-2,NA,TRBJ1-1,CASSLTTPFF
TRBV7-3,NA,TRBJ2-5,CASSRRGGTQYF
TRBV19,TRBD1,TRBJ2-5,CASSTTGTGGFETQYF
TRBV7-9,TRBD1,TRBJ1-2,CASSPGQDYGYTF
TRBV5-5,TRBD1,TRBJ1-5,CASSFWTGGNQPQHF
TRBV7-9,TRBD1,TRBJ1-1,CASSPPRQGLSYTEAFF
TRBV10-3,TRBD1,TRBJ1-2,CAISESPGTGATDGYTF
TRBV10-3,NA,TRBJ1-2,CAISPWTATYGYTF
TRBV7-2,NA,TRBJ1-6,CASSRRQANSPLHF
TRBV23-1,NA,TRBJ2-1,CASSPLPSEQFF
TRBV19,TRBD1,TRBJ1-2,CASSIIPGDRPINYGYTF
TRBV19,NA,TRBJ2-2,CASSAGLVNTGELFF
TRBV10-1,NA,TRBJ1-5,CASSEYGDTALTSNQPQHF
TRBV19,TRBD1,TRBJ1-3,CASSPLSGTGGFGGNTIYF